Reported below is one T cell receptor beta chain. This clone has a single count. Its antigen remains undetermined. The record has no base qualities; no much larger clone is one base away. CDR1 and CDR2 are drawn from the germline V gene (reference sequence): GTSNPN, SVGIG. The CDR3 covers 16 residues, taking in both the cysteine and the phenylalanine. Only the CDR3 DNA stays, 48 bases, in frame from base 1. Deletion took 4 bases off V and 0 bases off J, with a span of 15 bases between the germline ends. TCRbeta CDR3 regions were amplified from genomic DNA using the immunoSEQ Assay, a bias-controlled multiplex PCR. The study's own analysis went as follows. The number of nucleated cells in each sample was estimated from the amplification of reference gene primers within the assay. Sequence reads were collapsed and filtered to measure the absolute abundance of every unique TCRbeta CDR3 rearrangement. Productive Simpson clonality was computed per sample as the square root of Simpson's diversity index over productive rearrangements. This is the immuneACCESS table as TCRdb keeps it, with only in-frame sequences that have V and J called. A part of the clones is gone; compared with another copy, unresolved V genes explain less than half, and the rest is unexplained. That table is the source of V, J and clone size, and D and trimming were worked out from the DNA. This sample is represented by 45,000 to 65,000 clones; roughly 89% of them were singletons. The ten largest make up roughly 9% of the sample.

These data originate in a study of blood T cell repertoires in COVID-19 (TCRdb year 2020). Regarding the complete study: Collaborator samples came from the United States, Italy and Spain and covered acute and convalescent phases of COVID-19. The prospective study material was composed of cDNA or gDNA derived from T cells, B-cell-depleted T cells, or PBMCs. Subjects who had been exposed to COVID-19, were actively infected with it, or had recovered from it provided the deeply sampled blood TCRbeta repertoires that made up the dataset. The repertoires were released in a freely available public database intended as a resource for research on the immune response to SARS-CoV-2. Samples came from the ongoing ImmuneRACE study (first 160 participants) plus 1,254 subjects from 6 global collaborators. The sample metadata nearly always contained a de-identified subject ID, COVID-19 status, age in years and sex. Where available, HLA class I and class II types were obtained from metadata supplied by the sample provider rather than from assay-based typing.

Beyond this particular receptor, the publication reports: Clinical and demographic metadata were provided uncurated, with the amount varying by source and participant.

The collaborating institutions used their own protocols to collect whole blood in K2EDTA tubes. For TCRbeta analysis, collaborator samples were shipped as frozen whole blood, as isolated PBMCs, or as DNA extracted from either sample type. Sequencing was done on a sample of peripheral blood. Here the chain combines TRBV30 and TRBJ2-2, with the D gene uncertain. This TCR was recovered from a human donor in a cohort sampled during active COVID-19. This receptor has the CDR3 CAWNVAANSNTGELFF. Here is the DNA: TGTGCCTGGAATGTAGCAGCGAATTCGAACACCGGGGAGCTGTTTTTT.